These 29 T cell receptor beta chains share one sample of origin, sequenced in a study of blood T cell repertoires in COVID-19. Only in-frame clones appear in the TCRdb table, and some are missing; sequencing was by immunoSEQ multiplex PCR. The sample lists around 95,000 clones, 90% occurring once. What was sequenced was peripheral blood. The receptors stem from a man in his forties or fifties with acute or convalescent COVID-19.

This chain uses TRBV6-5 with TRBJ1-4; D is perhaps TRBD1 (6 bases). There are 13 residues in the CDR3. Germline lookup yields CDR1 MNHEY and CDR2 SVGAGI. V lost 11 bases to trimming and J lost 5 bases, with 15 bases between them. For the CDR3, the DNA is TGTGCCGTTCAGTGGGGGGGCAATGAAAAACTGTTTTTT. Its translation is CAVQWGGNEKLFF.

Only one count was recorded for this clone. The chain couples TRBV6-6 to TRBJ2-1; TRBD2 is a possible D gene (6 bases). The V gene lost 6 bases and the J gene lost 1 base, with 16 bases spanning the gap. CDR1 is MNHNY and CDR2 is SVGAGI in the germline V gene (reference sequence). There are 16 residues in the CDR3. CDR3 DNA sequence: TGTGCCAGCAGCCGATCTAGCGTCCATTCCTACAATGAGCAGTTCTTC. Protein sequence: CASSRSSVHSYNEQFF.

The V and J genes are TRBV7-9 and TRBJ1-1, with TRBD1 matching 8 bases. CDR1 is SEHNR, CDR2 FQNEAQ, per germline (reference sequence). This CDR3 has 14 amino acids. V lost 6 bases, J lost 1 base, and 4 bases stayed unmatched. CDR3: CASRTTGENTEAFF. CDR3 nucleotides: TGTGCCAGCAGGACGACAGGGGAGAACACTGAAGCTTTCTTT. Looking up the rest from reference TRBV7-9 and TRBJ1-1 gives the full variable domain: DTGVSQNPRHKITKRGQNVTFRCDPISEHNRLYWYRQTLGQGPEFLTYFQNEAQLEKSRLLSDRFSAERPKGSFSTLEIQRTEQGDSAMYLCASRTTGENTEAFFGQGTRLTVV.

V and J are TRBV13 and TRBJ2-1, with a tentative D call TRBD2 (5 bases). Trimming cost V 5 bases and J 7 bases, with 9 bases left between them. Germline lookup yields CDR1 PRHDT and CDR2 FYEKMQ (reference sequence). The CDR3 extends over 12 amino acids. CDR3 coding DNA: TGTGCCAGCAGCGGACTTGAGAATGAGCAGTTCTTC. This encodes CASSGLENEQFF.

In this sample, this clone turned up once. The chain uses TRBV11-3 and TRBJ2-1; D may be TRBD2 (6 bases). The V end lost 5 bases, the J end lost 2 bases, and 16 bases lay between the germline ends. Germline V gene lookup returns CDR1 SGHNT and CDR2 YENEEA. The CDR3 consists of 16 residues. CDR3 bases: TGTGCCAGCAGCCCTGGGGGGACGAGTACCTACAATGAGCAGTTCTTC. Translated: CASSPGGTSTYNEQFF. Drawing the rest from reference TRBV11-3 and TRBJ2-1, the complete variable domain is EAGVVQSPRYKIIEKKQPVAFWCNPISGHNTLYWYLQNLGQGPELLIRYENEEAVDDSQLPKDRFSAERLKGVDSTLKIQPAELGDSAVYLCASSPGGTSTYNEQFFGPGTRLTVL.

This clone was counted a single time. The gene calls are TRBV6-5 and TRBJ1-6; the D gene is possibly TRBD1 (5 bases). The V end lost 7 bases, the J end lost 1 base, and 11 bases lay between the germline ends. The CDR3 is made up of 15 amino acids. Germline lookup yields CDR1 MNHEY and CDR2 SVGAGI. CDR3 sequence (DNA): TGTGCCAGCAACGGGGGAGAATCCTATAATTCACCCCTCCACTTT. Its translation: CASNGGESYNSPLHF.

This chain connects TRBV5-1 to TRBJ2-1, with 11 bases identical to TRBD2. The CDR3 loop spans 16 amino acids. V lost 1 base and J lost 6; bases outside the gene matches: 6. Germline CDR1 reads SGHRS; CDR2 reads YFSETQ. The CDR3 region has the DNA TGCGCCAGCAGCTTGACTAGCGGGAGTCCTCGCAATGAGCAGTTCTTC. Its translation is CASSLTSGSPRNEQFF.

This clone was seen a handful of times. This chain connects TRBV19 to TRBJ2-7; 10 nucleotides line up with TRBD1. This CDR3 has 14 residues. Germline V CDR1 and CDR2: LNHDA, SQIVND (reference sequence). Trimming took 7 bases from V and 3 from J; bases not matched to a gene: 6. CDR3 coding DNA: TGTGCCAGTACCCCGACAGGGGGCATCTACGAGCAGTACTTC. It yields the protein CASTPTGGIYEQYF.

The gene calls are TRBV5-1 and TRBJ2-3; TRBD1 is a possible D gene (6 bases). The CDR3 is 14 amino acids. CDR1 and CDR2 from the germline V gene are SGHRS and YFSETQ. The V end was cut by 9 bases, the J end by 2 bases, with 16 bases between. The CDR3 protein is CATRQEPSTDTQYF. CDR3 DNA sequence: TGCGCCACTCGACAGGAACCTTCCACAGATACGCAGTATTTT.

The V gene is TRBV19, the J gene TRBJ1-5, with a weak D call TRBD1 (6 bases). The CDR3 length is 13 residues. Trimming cost V 4 bases and J 7 bases, with 11 bases left between them. Germline V gene sequence: CDR1 LNHDA, CDR2 SQIVND (reference sequence). The DNA for the CDR3 is TGTGCCAGTAGTACGGACAGATCCCAGCCCCAGCATTTT. Translated, it gives CASSTDRSQPQHF.

The chain employs TRBV19 and TRBJ1-1, with TRBD1 matching 10 bases. The CDR3 runs to 15 residues. J was trimmed by 2 bases and V by 4 bases; bases with no gene match: 4. Per germline, CDR1 LNHDA and CDR2 SQIVND (reference sequence). The CDR3 DNA sequence: TGTGCCAGTAGTAGAATGACAGGGGGCAACACTGAAGCTTTCTTT. Protein: CASSRMTGGNTEAFF.

The chain uses TRBV19 and TRBJ2-3; D gene uncertain. From germline, CDR1 is LNHDA and CDR2 SQIVND (reference sequence). CDR3 length: 12 residues. V lost 5 bases and J lost 8, with 11 bases in between. The CDR3 loop reads CASSSYSSTQYF. The CDR3 DNA reads as TGTGCCAGTAGTTCGTATAGTTCTACGCAGTATTTT.

The gene calls are TRBV4-3 and TRBJ2-1, with 8 nucleotides matching TRBD2. The length of the CDR3 is 18 residues. With V trimmed by 0 bases and J by 1 base, 8 bases remained unmatched. Germline V lookup: CDR1 LGHNA, CDR2 YSLEER. DNA for the CDR3: TGCGCCAGCAGCCAAGATCGGGGTAGCGGGATGTCCTACAATGAGCAGTTCTTC. Amino acid sequence: CASSQDRGSGMSYNEQFF.

The rearrangement joins TRBV9 to TRBJ2-7; TRBD1 is a possible D gene (6 bases). The CDR3 has 14 amino acids. In germline, CDR1 is SGDLS, CDR2 YYNGEE. Trimming took 0 bases from V and 4 from J, leaving 11 bases between them. CDR3 sequence reads: CASSVAGAGYEQYF. The DNA of the CDR3 is TGTGCCAGCAGCGTAGCAGGGGCAGGTTACGAGCAGTACTTC.

This sequence joins TRBV9 and TRBJ1-4; 10 bases are shared with TRBD1. The length of the CDR3 is 16 residues. The trim removed 0 bases at V and 8 bases at J, leaving 7 bases unmatched. Germline V gene lookup returns CDR1 SGDLS and CDR2 YYNGEE. CDR3 in DNA: TGTGCCAGCAGCGTAGGGACAGGGGGTTTTGAGGAAAAACTGTTTTTT. This gives the protein CASSVGTGGFEEKLFF.

In nucleotides, the CDR3 is TGTGCCAGCAGTGATCAGGACAGCACCTACAATGAGCAGTTCTTC. Translated: CASSDQDSTYNEQFF. The chain links TRBV25-1 to TRBJ2-1, with D possibly being TRBD1 (6 bases). The germline gives CDR1 MGHDK, CDR2 SYGVNS. This CDR3 is 15 amino acids long. V lost 3 bases, J lost 2 bases, and 11 bases lay in between.

The rearrangement joins TRBV6-6 to TRBJ2-7, with TRBD1 matching 10 bases. CDR3 length equals 14 residues. The germline V gene encodes CDR1 MNHNY and CDR2 SVGAGI (reference sequence). J gave up 5 bases and V 7 bases, and 8 bases lay outside the gene matches. The CDR3 DNA is TGTGCCAGCAAAGTGACAGGGGGCATGAACGAGCAGTACTTC. It is translated as CASKVTGGMNEQYF.

The chain couples TRBV9 to TRBJ2-2, with D perhaps TRBD2 (6 bases). The germline V gene has CDR1 SGDLS and CDR2 YYNGEE. The CDR3 extends over 16 amino acids. Trimming removed 0 bases at V and 0 bases at J, with 9 bases between. The CDR3 is CASSVGGGPNTGELFF. In nucleotides, the CDR3 is TGTGCCAGCAGCGTAGGGGGAGGTCCGAACACCGGGGAGCTGTTTTTT.

This rearrangement joins TRBV11-2 to TRBJ1-3, with D uncertain. Germline V gene data show CDR1 as SGHAT and CDR2 as FQNNGV. V lost 0 bases and J 4 bases, leaving 10 bases between the germline ends. The CDR3 extends over 15 amino acids. For the CDR3, the DNA is TGTGCCAGCAGCTTAGATCGAGGATCCGGAAACACCATATATTTT. Its translation is CASSLDRGSGNTIYF.

This chain links TRBV2 with TRBJ1-5; 8 bases agree with TRBD1. Germline V lookup: CDR1 SNHLY, CDR2 FYNNEI. This CDR3 contains 15 residues. V dropped 7 bases and J dropped 2; count of bases not matched to a gene: 7. CDR3 DNA sequence: TGTGCCAGCAACTCGGACAGGGTCGGCAATCAGCCCCAGCATTTT. Its translation is CASNSDRVGNQPQHF.

The J gene is TRBJ1-5, the V gene TRBV25-1; D remains unclear. The V gene's germline CDR1 is MGHDK and CDR2 SYGVNS. V lost 3 bases to trimming and J lost 3 bases, with 9 bases between them. This CDR3 contains 14 residues. The CDR3 region is CASSDSGDNQPQHF. As DNA, the CDR3 is TGTGCCAGCAGTGATAGCGGTGACAATCAGCCCCAGCATTTT. Drawing the rest from reference TRBV25-1 and TRBJ1-5, the complete variable domain is EADIYQTPRYLVIGTGKKITLECSQTMGHDKMYWYQQDPGMELHLIHYSYGVNSTEKGDLSSESTVSRIRTEHFPLTLESARPSHTSQYLCASSDSGDNQPQHFGDGTRLSIL.

The V call is TRBV6-5, the J call TRBJ2-7, with 7 bases lining up with TRBD1. The germline gives CDR1 MNHEY, CDR2 SVGAGI. Unmatched junction bases numbered 13, after V lost 6 bases and J lost 5 bases. There are 15 residues in the CDR3. The chain's CDR3 is CASRWRTGGMNEQYF. CDR3 sequence (DNA): TGTGCCAGCAGATGGCGGACAGGCGGCATGAACGAGCAGTACTTC.

This chain joins TRBV18 and TRBJ1-2; 7 positions agree with TRBD1. Per the germline V gene, CDR1 is KGHSH and CDR2 is LQKENI. Germline trimming cut 2 bases from V and 5 bases from J; bases unmatched to any gene: 17. This CDR3 has 18 residues. CDR3: CASSPRGLPLGSLYGYTF. The CDR3 coding sequence is TGTGCCAGCTCACCAAGGGGGCTCCCCCTCGGGTCCCTTTATGGCTACACCTTC.

CDR3 protein: CASSMGPGGPKTQYF. The CDR3 coding sequence is TGTGCCAGTAGTATGGGCCCGGGGGGGCCGAAGACCCAGTACTTC. This rearrangement joins TRBV19 to TRBJ2-5; 8 nucleotides match TRBD2. The CDR3 extends over 15 amino acids. Per germline, CDR1 LNHDA and CDR2 SQIVND (reference sequence). J was trimmed by 6 bases and V by 3 bases; bases with no gene match: 9.

The V gene is TRBV6-1, the J gene TRBJ1-2, with D maybe TRBD1 (5 bases). Germline V lookup: CDR1 MNHNS, CDR2 SASEGT. The CDR3 extends over 13 amino acids. Trimming pared 3 bases from V and 4 bases from J, leaving 9 bases between. The CDR3 region is CASSDRQSYGYTF. The CDR3 DNA reads TGTGCCAGCAGTGATCGACAGAGCTATGGCTACACCTTC.

V usage is TRBV5-1 and J usage is TRBJ2-7; the match to TRBD1 covers 11 bases. The CDR3 spans 19 residues. J lost 0 bases, V lost 0 bases, and 11 bases had no gene match. CDR1 is SGHRS and CDR2 is YFSETQ in the germline V gene. CDR3 sequence (DNA): TGCGCCAGCAGCTTGGCCGGGACAGGGGGACTAGCTGGCTCCTACGAGCAGTACTTC. It yields the protein CASSLAGTGGLAGSYEQYF.

The J gene is TRBJ1-4, the V gene TRBV11-2, with TRBD1 matching 7 bases. After removal of 5 bases from V and 3 bases from J, the junction contained 9 bases not matched to a gene. The CDR3 extends over 16 amino acids. Germline CDR1 SGHAT, CDR2 FQNNGV. CDR3 coding DNA: TGTGCCAGCAGCCCCACAGGGGTTAGAGCTAATGAAAAACTGTTTTTT. Its protein is CASSPTGVRANEKLFF.

The gene calls are TRBV2 and TRBJ2-1, with no clear D. Germline assignment: CDR1 SNHLY and CDR2 FYNNEI. CDR3 length: 11 residues. Trimming stripped 6 bases from V and 3 bases from J, with 3 bases between. DNA for the CDR3: TGTGCCAGCAGCTTCTACAATGAGCAGTTCTTC. It specifies CASSFYNEQFF.

This clone was seen just once. This chain connects TRBV4-2 to TRBJ1-1; TRBD1 matches at 8 bases. This CDR3 region has 18 residues. Looked up from germline, CDR1 is LGHNA and CDR2 is YNFKEQ. With V trimmed by 4 bases and J by 0 bases, 13 bases remained unmatched. In DNA, the CDR3 is TGTGCCAGCAGCCTCTACGGACAGGGTATTGGCATGAACACTGAAGCTTTCTTT. Its translation is CASSLYGQGIGMNTEAFF.